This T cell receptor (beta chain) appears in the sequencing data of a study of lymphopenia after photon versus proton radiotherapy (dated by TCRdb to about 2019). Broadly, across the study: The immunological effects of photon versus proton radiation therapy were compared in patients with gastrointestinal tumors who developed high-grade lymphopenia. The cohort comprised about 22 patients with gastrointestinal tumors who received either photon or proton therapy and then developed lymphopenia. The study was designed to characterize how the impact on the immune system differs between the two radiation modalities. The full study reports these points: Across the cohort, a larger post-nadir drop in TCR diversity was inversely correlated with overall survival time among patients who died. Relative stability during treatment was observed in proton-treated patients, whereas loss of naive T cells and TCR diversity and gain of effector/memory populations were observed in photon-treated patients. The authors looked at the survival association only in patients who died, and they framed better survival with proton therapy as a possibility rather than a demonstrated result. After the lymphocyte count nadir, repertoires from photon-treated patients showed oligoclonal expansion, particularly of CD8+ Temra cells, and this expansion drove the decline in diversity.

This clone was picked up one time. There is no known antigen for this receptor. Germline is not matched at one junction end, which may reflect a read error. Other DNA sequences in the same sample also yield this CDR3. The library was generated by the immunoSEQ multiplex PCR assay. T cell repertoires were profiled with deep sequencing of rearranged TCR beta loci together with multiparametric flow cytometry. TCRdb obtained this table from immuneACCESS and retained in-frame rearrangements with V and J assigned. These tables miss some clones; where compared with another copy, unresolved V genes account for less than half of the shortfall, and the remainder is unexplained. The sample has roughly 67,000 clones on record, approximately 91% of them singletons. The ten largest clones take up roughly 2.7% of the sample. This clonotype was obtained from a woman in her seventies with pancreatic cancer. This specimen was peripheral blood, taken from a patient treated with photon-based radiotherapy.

The nucleotides read TGTGCCAGCACGGGACTCTCCACCGGGGAGCTGTTCTTT. This codes for CASTGLSTGELFF. Recombination linked TRBV28 to TRBJ2-2; 6 matching bases give a weak D call of TRBD2. As encoded in the germline V gene, CDR1 is MDHEN while CDR2 is SYDVKM. The CDR3, from cysteine to phenylalanine, totals 13 residues. Of all the DNA, just the CDR3 is kept, 39 bases in frame from base 1.